Sequencing of this T cell receptor beta chain was carried out in a study of PD-L1 blockade in urothelial cancer. Across the whole study: Atezolizumab, begun by patients in the mid-2010s, was given at 1,200 mg intravenously every 3 weeks. The study recovered a median of 141,255 T cells per blood sample. About 90% of the roughly 29 patients were males with bladder-origin urothelial cancer.

Trimming took 3 bases from V and 4 from J, leaving 7 bases between them. Germline CDR1 and CDR2: SGHRS and YFSETQ. This CDR3 is built from 12 residues. Spike-ins of synthetic TCR analog templates went into each PCR. The assay was immunoSEQ multiplex PCR, and TCRdb's table has in-frame clones only and misses some. The table lists tens of thousands of clones, nearly 90% of them singletons, with about 1.7% in the top ten. Time point described: pretreatment peripheral blood. The clonotype was recovered from a man between 60 and 75 years old with urothelial cancer. The rearrangement uses TRBV5-1 and TRBJ2-5; D is possibly TRBD1 (5 bases). The sample in question was PBMCs, obtained around atezolizumab (anti-PD-L1) treatment. The CDR3 region is CASSSQGETQYF. In nucleotides, the CDR3 is TGCGCCAGCAGCTCCCAGGGAGAGACCCAGTACTTC.